These 6 T cell receptor beta chains share one sample of origin, sequenced in a study of CD8 T cells in ankylosing spondylitis. TCRdb analysed the 5' RACE reads with MiXCR anew, one entry per CDR3 protein. Among around 140,000 distinct CDR3 sequences, roughly 11% were seen once, and the ten largest hold roughly 4.5%. Sequencing was done on a sample of blood, either unsorted or a sorted T cell fraction (not recorded which). The source is a female donor with ankylosing spondylitis or in good health (not recorded which).

The chain joins TRBV7-9 to TRBJ2-6; D possibly matches TRBD1 or TRBD2 (6 bases each). Trimming removed 7 bases at V and 4 bases at J, with 20 bases between. The germline CDR1 and CDR2 sequences are SEHNR and FQNEAQ (reference sequence). CDR3 length: 17 amino acids. The CDR3 is CASNLRPGATGANVLTF. CDR3 nucleotides: TGTGCCAGCAATCTTCGACCGGGGGCGACGGGGGCCAACGTCCTGACTTTC.

This clonotype is categorized as medium-sized. The rearrangement joins TRBV12-3 or TRBV12-4 to TRBJ1-2; 9 bases map to TRBD1. The CDR3 is made up of 17 amino acids. V lost 5 bases, J lost 3 bases, and 13 bases stayed unmatched. The CDR3 coding sequence is TGTGCCAGCAGTCCACATTACCGGGACAGGGATGACTATGGCTACACCTTC. This gives the protein CASSPHYRDRDDYGYTF.

Ten or more counts support this clonotype. The chain has TRBV9 and TRBJ1-5; the D gene is possibly TRBD1 (5 bases). This CDR3 is 13 amino acids long. The germline V and J ends were trimmed by 4 bases and 7 bases, with 12 bases remaining between them. In germline, CDR1 is SGDLS, CDR2 YYNGEE. The CDR3, as DNA: TGTGCCAGCAGCTTCAGGGTTAAACAGCCCCAGCATTTT. Protein sequence: CASSFRVKQPQHF.

Ten or more counts support this clonotype. The chain links TRBV5-1 to TRBJ1-2; the D is unclear. CDR1 is SGHRS and CDR2 is YFSETQ in the germline V gene. The V gene lost 0 bases and the J gene lost 3 bases, with 9 bases spanning the gap. The CDR3 is made up of 14 amino acids. The CDR3 DNA is TGCGCCAGCAGCTTGGGCTCAGGATACTATGGCTACACCTTC. Translated: CASSLGSGYYGYTF.

Ten or more counts support this clonotype. The DNA for the CDR3 is TGTGCCAGCAGTGGGCTGTTGAACACTGAAGCTTTCTTT. The encoded protein is CASSGLLNTEAFF. V usage is TRBV7-8 and J usage is TRBJ1-1; D not certain. There are 13 residues in the CDR3. V shed 6 bases and J shed 0 bases, with 8 bases lying between them. Germline CDR1 is SGHVS and CDR2 is FQNEAQ.

This clonotype was observed at least ten times. CDR3 region: CATSDLGDYRRPDTQYF. In DNA form, the CDR3 reads TGTGCCACCAGTGACCTGGGGGATTATCGGAGACCAGATACGCAGTATTTT. The chain uses TRBV24-1 and TRBJ2-3; the D call may be TRBD1 or TRBD2 (5 bases each). CDR1 and CDR2 (germline): KGHDR, SFDVKD. V lost 4 bases and J lost 4, with 20 bases in between. This CDR3 has 17 amino acids.